This T cell receptor (beta chain) is from a study of read filtering for tumor transcriptome and immune sequencing. As for the study in general: Among patients, roughly 17 were male and more than 13 female, aged about 45 to 90 (mean about 70).

In regard to this clonotype: Antigen unknown.

The library was built from 400 to 500 ng RNA with molecular barcoded adaptors for alpha/delta and beta/gamma chains. One entry per CDR3 protein results from TCRdb running MiXCR on the reads. The sample contains about 54,000 distinct CDR3 sequences, 10% to 15% of which appear only once. This CDR3 spans 15 amino acids. CDR1 and CDR2 (germline): SGHNT, YENEEA. With V trimmed by 3 bases and J by 7 bases, 6 bases remained unmatched. Notes on the study in general: RNA-seq captured clonotypes less deeply and reliably than IR-seq. Without single-read clonotypes, shared clonotype proportions correlated more between IR-seq and RNA-seq. The sorted CD138-negative fraction was a mixed bone marrow immune population, not purified T cells.

The TCR was taken from a donor at least 40 years old with multiple myeloma. Sequenced input: a population of CD138-negative cells sorted from bone marrow. This chain joins TRBV11-3 and TRBJ1-4, with 9 positions matching TRBD1. The CDR3 coding sequence is TGTGCCAGCAGCTTCGGGACAGGGATGGGTGAAAAACTGTTTTTT. Translation gives CASSFGTGMGEKLFF.